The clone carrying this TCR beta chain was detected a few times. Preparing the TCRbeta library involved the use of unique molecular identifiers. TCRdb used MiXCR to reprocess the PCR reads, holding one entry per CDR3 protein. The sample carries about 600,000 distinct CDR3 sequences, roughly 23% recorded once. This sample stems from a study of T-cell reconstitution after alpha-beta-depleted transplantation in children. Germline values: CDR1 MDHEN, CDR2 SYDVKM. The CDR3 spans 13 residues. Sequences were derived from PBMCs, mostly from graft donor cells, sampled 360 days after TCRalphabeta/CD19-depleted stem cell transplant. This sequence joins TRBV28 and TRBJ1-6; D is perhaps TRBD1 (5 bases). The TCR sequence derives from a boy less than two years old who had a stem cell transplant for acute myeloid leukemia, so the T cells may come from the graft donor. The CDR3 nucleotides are TGTGCGGCGGGACCGACCAATAATTCACCCCTCCACTTT. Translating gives CAAGPTNNSPLHF. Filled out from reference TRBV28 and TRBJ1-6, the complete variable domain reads DVKVTQSSRYLVKRTGEKVFLECVQDMDHENMFWYRQDPGLGLRLIYFSYDVKMKEKGDIPEGYSVSREKKERFSLILESASTNQTSMYLCAAGPTNNSPLHFGNGTRLTVT.